The rows below give T cell receptor beta chains drawn from one sample of a study of blood T cell repertoires in COVID-19. Measured with immunoSEQ multiplex PCR; TCRdb has only the in-frame clones, and not every one. The data contain approximately 100,000 clones, approximately 81% of them singletons. The sequenced sample was peripheral blood. These receptor sequences come from a woman aged 80 or older with acute or convalescent COVID-19. Each CDR3 is given with its conserved first and last residue. A D gene is named only where the DNA matches it firmly.

d_call,v_call,j_call,cdr3_aa
-,TRBV21-1,TRBJ2-3,CASRRRGGGLDTQYF
TRBD1,TRBV28,TRBJ2-2,CATGAENTGELFF
-,TRBV10-3,TRBJ2-7,CAIGLKGENEQYF
-,TRBV25-1,TRBJ1-6,CASSRYSNSPLHF
TRBD1,TRBV18,TRBJ1-1,CASSPPTDRGWAFF
-,TRBV18,TRBJ1-5,CASSPDRNQPQHF
-,TRBV5-6,TRBJ2-4,CASSLVTQGAKNIQYF
-,TRBV7-9,TRBJ2-6,CASSSRETGANVLTF
-,TRBV19,TRBJ1-2,CAASPGQGYGYTF
TRBD2,TRBV5-1,TRBJ2-5,CASSSGKAGEQETQYF
-,TRBV4-2,TRBJ2-2,CASSQETGMNTGELFF
-,TRBV5-4,TRBJ1-2,CASSLVPSDYGYTF
-,TRBV6-6,TRBJ1-2,CASSYDSLNYGYTF
TRBD1,TRBV5-5,TRBJ1-2,CASSSTGGRGYTF
-,TRBV9,TRBJ2-1,CASSPSGTYNEQFF
TRBD1,TRBV7-9,TRBJ2-3,CASSLSGGTDTQYF
TRBD2,TRBV27,TRBJ2-1,CASSGRGVPYNEQFF
TRBD2,TRBV2,TRBJ2-5,CASTARGGGETQYF
TRBD1,TRBV6-5,TRBJ2-4,CASFFDQGVENIQYF
TRBD2,TRBV7-8,TRBJ2-3,CASSLKTTWTSGGAAGDTQYF
-,TRBV28,TRBJ2-1,CASSLIAGAFSYNEQFF
TRBD1,TRBV5-4,TRBJ2-4,CASSSRSGQGYNIQYF
TRBD1,TRBV7-9,TRBJ1-6,CASSNGQVSNYNSPLHF
TRBD2,TRBV9,TRBJ2-3,CASSPRTSGGLTDTQYF
-,TRBV10-3,TRBJ1-3,CAISRRGQDTIYF
TRBD1,TRBV19,TRBJ1-2,CASSRTGGRCTF
-,TRBV7-9,TRBJ1-1,CASSYGYVNTEAFF
-,TRBV4-3,TRBJ1-2,CASSRAEGAHYGYTF